This T cell receptor (beta chain) originates from a study of immune cell composition in non-small cell lung cancer. The study, taken as a whole, reports: Adenocarcinomas with higher top tumour-associated clone frequency had more reactive TILs.

Some clones are missing from TCRdb's copy, which holds only in-frame ones; the method was immunoSEQ multiplex PCR. Of 4,500 or so clones listed, around three quarters are singletons. Turning to this clone: Its antigen is undetermined. This sample includes further DNA sequences coding for the same CDR3.

Trimming cost V 8 bases and J 8 bases, with 18 bases left between them. CDR3 length: 13 amino acids. Looked up from germline, CDR1 is SNHLY and CDR2 is FYNNEI. This receptor was identified in a human donor with non-small cell lung cancer. The chain uses TRBV2 and TRBJ1-2, with D possibly being TRBD1 (5 bases). The specimen was lung tumor tissue. The CDR3 reads CASSPDSSPGYTF. In DNA, the CDR3 is TGTGCCAGCTCTCCTGACAGCTCTCCCGGCTACACCTTC.